This passage covers 6 T cell receptor beta chains from one sample sequenced in a study of cytomegalovirus exposure and HLA in healthy donors. Both 60 Vbeta primers and 13 Jbeta primers went into the PCR. TCRdb's copy holds only in-frame clones and misses some; the assay was immunoSEQ multiplex PCR. The sample has roughly 100,000 clones, more than 65% seen once; the top ten hold 3.2%. Sequencing input: PBMCs. The receptors here all came from a man aged 25-45 years in good health and CMV-seronegative.

This clone occurred a few times. V and J are TRBV15 and TRBJ1-3; tentative D call: TRBD1 (6 bases). CDR1 and CDR2 (germline): LNHNV, YYDKDF (reference sequence). This CDR3 is 16 amino acids long. Trimming took off 1 base at V and 2 bases at J, with 12 bases between the two ends. The CDR3 DNA reads as TGTGCCACCAGCAGAGTTAGGACAGCCACTGGAAACACCATATATTTT. This gives the protein CATSRVRTATGNTIYF. Filled out from reference TRBV15 and TRBJ1-3, the complete variable domain reads DAMVIQNPRYQVTQFGKPVTLSCSQTLNHNVMYWYQQKSSQAPKLLFHYYDKDFNNEADTPDNFQSRRPNTSFCFLDIRSPGLGDTAMYLCATSRVRTATGNTIYFGEGSWLTVV.

A few counts support this clone. This chain joins TRBV7-8 and TRBJ2-1, with 11 bases identical to TRBD2. The CDR3 sequence is 15 residues long. Germline V gene lookup returns CDR1 SGHVS and CDR2 FQNEAQ. V was pared by 5 bases and J by 5 bases, with 5 bases of the junction left unmatched. CDR3 amino acids: CASSRGTSGDNEQFF. DNA of the CDR3: TGTGCCAGCAGCCGGGGGACTAGCGGAGACAATGAGCAGTTCTTC.

The V and J genes are TRBV19 and TRBJ1-3; D not resolved. The length of the CDR3 is 13 residues. V was clipped by 3 bases and J by 2 bases, with 5 bases between them. The germline V gene encodes CDR1 LNHDA and CDR2 SQIVND (reference sequence). The DNA for the CDR3 is TGTGCCAGTAGTATCGGGGCTGGAAACACCATATATTTT. Its translation: CASSIGAGNTIYF.

The gene calls are TRBV28 and TRBJ2-7; 10 bases fit TRBD2. The ends lost 7 bases at V and 4 bases at J; junction bases unmatched: 10. This CDR3 contains 15 residues. The germline CDR1 and CDR2 sequences are MDHEN and SYDVKM. The CDR3 loop reads CASILRTSGSYEQYF. The CDR3 DNA is TGTGCCAGCATCCTCAGGACTAGCGGTTCTTACGAGCAGTACTTC. The entire variable domain, with the rest obtained from reference TRBV28 and TRBJ2-7, is as follows: DVKVTQSSRYLVKRTGEKVFLECVQDMDHENMFWYRQDPGLGLRLIYFSYDVKMKEKGDIPEGYSVSREKKERFSLILESASTNQTSMYLCASILRTSGSYEQYFGPGTRLTVT.

The rearrangement uses TRBV4-2 and TRBJ2-7, with 10 bases lining up with TRBD2. There are 17 residues in the CDR3. V gave up 1 base and J gave up 6 bases; unmatched junction bases: 12. Per the germline V gene, CDR1 is LGHNA and CDR2 is YNFKEQ. In nucleotides, the CDR3 is TGTGCCAGCAGCCAAGGGCTGGGTGATAGCGGGAGGCTCGAGCAGTACTTC. Translating gives CASSQGLGDSGRLEQYF.

There are a few counts of this clone. The rearrangement links TRBV9 to TRBJ2-3; 9 bases line up with TRBD2. The CDR3 has 17 residues. The germline gives CDR1 SGDLS, CDR2 YYNGEE. The trim removed 2 bases at V and 4 bases at J, leaving 11 bases unmatched. The CDR3 nucleotides read TGTGCCAGCAGCGTCCAGAGGTCCGCGGGAGGGTCAGATACGCAGTATTTT. Translation: CASSVQRSAGGSDTQYF.